This T cell receptor (beta chain) was sequenced during a study of blood T cells in healthy people across ages. Overall study findings and caveats: The recorded TCR beta diversity per million T cells decreased in a roughly linear manner with age.

A J-beta primer mix and a sample-barcoded 5' primer were used in a second PCR of roughly 6 to 11 cycles. MiXCR was run by TCRdb on the 5' RACE reads, yielding one entry per CDR3 protein. In the table there are about 830,000 distinct CDR3 sequences, less than 80% of which are singletons. Points on this clonotype: Its antigen remains unidentified.

Donors gave around 10 milliliters of peripheral blood apiece. Sequencing input: blood. This receptor was taken from a young man in good health.

As DNA, the CDR3 is TGCGCCAGCAGCTCGGGGATAACCAAGATTTCCTACAATGAGCAGTTCTTC. Encoded protein: CASSSGITKISYNEQFF. The gene calls are TRBV5-1 and TRBJ2-1, with D possibly being TRBD2 (5 bases). Germline CDR1 SGHRS, CDR2 YFSETQ. V gave up 3 bases and J gave up 1 base, with 17 bases separating them. The CDR3 contains 17 residues. The full variable domain, in which reference TRBV5-1 and TRBJ2-1 provide the parts outside the CDR3, is KAGVTQTPRYLIKTRGQQVTLSCSPISGHRSVSWYQQTPGQGLQFLFEYFSETQRNKGNFPGRFSGRQFSNSRSEMNVSTLELGDSALYLCASSSGITKISYNEQFFGPGTRLTVL.